This entry lists 6 T cell receptor beta chains sequenced from one sample in a study of CD8 T cells in Susac syndrome. RNA totalling about 0.5 to 1 ug underwent reverse transcription with random hexamers. TCRdb re-called the immunoSEQ multiplex PCR reads with MiXCR, one entry per CDR3 protein. The table includes about 140,000 distinct CDR3 sequences, around 95% detected once. Sequenced material: CD4+ T cells from PBMCs. These receptors were collected from a human donor with Susac syndrome.

The chain is built from TRBV4-1 and TRBJ2-5, with TRBD2 matching over 7 bases. With V trimmed by 1 base and J by 6 bases, 8 bases remained unmatched. Germline V CDR1 and CDR2: MGHRA, YSYEKL. The CDR3 contains 15 residues. The CDR3 spells CASSQASPAGKTQYF. For the CDR3, the DNA is TGCGCCAGCAGCCAAGCTTCCCCAGCGGGGAAGACCCAGTACTTC.

The chain employs TRBV9 and TRBJ2-1; 9 bases are a match to TRBD1. Germline lookup yields CDR1 SGDLS and CDR2 YYNGEE. This CDR3 is 16 amino acids long. Trimming at V came to 3 bases and at J to 2 bases, leaving 6 bases not matched to a gene. As DNA, the CDR3 is TGTGCCAGCAGCGCTCCGACAGGGGGGACCTACAATGAGCAGTTCTTC. Its protein is CASSAPTGGTYNEQFF.

The chain is built from TRBV29-1 and TRBJ2-3; D is unclear. The CDR3 length is 11 residues. Germline loops: CDR1 SQVTM, CDR2 ANQGSEA. V was pared by 2 bases and J by 7 bases, with 7 bases between. The CDR3 coding sequence is TGCAGCGTTGAAAGTGCGAATACGCAGTATTTT. Translating gives CSVESANTQYF.

V gene TRBV20-1 combines with J gene TRBJ2-7; D is perhaps TRBD1 or TRBD2 (5 bases each). Germline CDR1 and CDR2: DFQATT and SNEGSKA (reference sequence). The V and J ends lost 6 bases and 1 base respectively, with 13 bases between them. The CDR3 has 13 amino acids. CDR3 sequence (DNA): TGCAGTGCACGGTGGGGACCGTCCTACGAGCAGTACTTC. This translates into CSARWGPSYEQYF.

This chain connects TRBV12-3 or TRBV12-4 to TRBJ2-1; TRBD2 might be the D (5 bases). The CDR3 covers 14 residues. V lost 4 bases and J 6 bases, leaving 13 bases between the germline ends. The chain's CDR3 is CASSSLLVVNEQFF. Here the CDR3 DNA reads TGTGCCAGCAGTTCCTTACTAGTTGTCAATGAGCAGTTCTTC.

This chain links TRBV5-8 with TRBJ1-2, with D unresolved. The CDR3 length is 11 residues. Germline V lookup: CDR1 SGHTS, CDR2 YDEGEE. Trimming removed 4 bases from V and 13 bases from J, with 14 bases in between. CDR3 coding DNA: TGTGCCAGCAGCCTCAGGACCTCGAGCACCTTC. This encodes CASSLRTSSTF.